A single sample gave rise to the 19 T cell receptor beta chains below, sequenced in a study of CD8+ T cells in alopecia areata. Sequencing templates came from extracted RNA that was reverse transcribed into cDNA. Data came from immunoSEQ multiplex PCR; TCRdb stores just in-frame clones and leaves some out. The sample contains approximately 180,000 clones, 63% of which appear only once. Here the sequenced sample was CD4+ T cells sorted from blood, taken at week 0. These receptors came from a human donor with alopecia areata.

The rearrangement joins TRBV4-3 to TRBJ1-6, with TRBD1 matching 8 bases. This CDR3 has 17 amino acids. Germline lookup yields CDR1 LGHNA and CDR2 YSLEER. V dropped 4 bases and J dropped 10; count of bases not matched to a gene: 15. The CDR3 loop reads CASSLSQGATGNSPLHF. Here the CDR3 DNA reads TGCGCCAGCAGCCTCTCCCAGGGGGCTACCGGGAACTCACCCCTCCACTTT.

The CDR3 sequence: CASSQVPGRNSPLHF. For the CDR3, the DNA is TGCGCCAGCAGCCAAGTCCCTGGAAGGAATTCACCCCTCCACTTT. The chain couples TRBV4-3 to TRBJ1-6; the D is unclear. This CDR3 has 15 residues. Germline V gene data show CDR1 as LGHNA and CDR2 as YSLEER. V gave up 1 base and J gave up 7 bases, with 11 bases separating them.

The chain is built from TRBV15 and TRBJ2-3; tentatively, D is TRBD1 or TRBD2 (5 bases each). CDR3 length equals 19 residues. Germline CDR1 reads LNHNV; CDR2 reads YYDKDF (reference sequence). The ends were cut back, 1 base at V and 5 bases at J, with 25 bases in the middle. CDR3 bases: TGTGCCACCAGCAGAGGAGGGGCGTGGGGCGAGATGGGGATAGATACGCAGTATTTT. Translating it yields CATSRGGAWGEMGIDTQYF. The variable domain in full, completed from reference TRBV15 and TRBJ2-3, reads DAMVIQNPRYQVTQFGKPVTLSCSQTLNHNVMYWYQQKSSQAPKLLFHYYDKDFNNEADTPDNFQSRRPNTSFCFLDIRSPGLGDTAMYLCATSRGGAWGEMGIDTQYFGPGTRLTVL.

This chain links TRBV6-6 with TRBJ1-5, with D perhaps TRBD1 (5 bases). V lost 6 bases and J lost 7, with 13 bases in between. The CDR3 sequence is 13 residues long. Looked up from germline, CDR1 is MNHNY and CDR2 is SVGAGI (reference sequence). The CDR3 DNA reads as TGTGCCAGCAGGAGGCAGGGCGGACAGCCCCAGCATTTT. It specifies CASRRQGGQPQHF.

The J gene is TRBJ1-2, the V gene TRBV6-5; 7 bases are a match to TRBD1. CDR1 and CDR2 from the germline V gene are MNHEY and SVGAGI. V trimming: 6 bases; J trimming: 4 bases; junction bases outside the gene matches: 11. This CDR3 spans 15 amino acids. CDR3: CASRPYETGPYGYTF. In nucleotides, the CDR3 is TGTGCCAGCAGACCTTACGAGACAGGGCCCTATGGCTACACCTTC.

The sample holds a few counts of this clone. CDR3: CAITQSEGYGYTF. CDR3 DNA sequence: TGTGCCATCACCCAATCCGAGGGGTATGGCTACACCTTC. The rearrangement uses TRBV10-3 and TRBJ1-2, with TRBD1 as a possible D gene (5 bases). CDR1 and CDR2 (germline): ENHRY, SYGVKD. The CDR3 extends over 13 amino acids. The ends were cut back, 7 bases at V and 5 bases at J, with 14 bases in the middle.

This chain uses TRBV29-1 with TRBJ1-2; the match to TRBD1 covers 10 bases. Germline assignment: CDR1 SQVTM and CDR2 ANQGSEA. The CDR3 length is 14 residues. J gave up 2 bases and V 6 bases, and 6 bases lay outside the gene matches. The CDR3 here is CSVEGGQGNYGYTF. As DNA, the CDR3 is TGCAGCGTCGAGGGGGGACAGGGGAACTATGGCTACACCTTC. The full variable domain, in which reference TRBV29-1 and TRBJ1-2 provide the parts outside the CDR3, is SAVISQKPSRDICQRGTSLTIQCQVDSQVTMMFWYRQQPGQSLTLIATANQGSEATYESGFVIDKFPISRPNLTFSTLTVSNMSPEDSSIYLCSVEGGQGNYGYTFGSGTRLTVV.

The rearrangement uses TRBV25-1 and TRBJ1-1; 7 bases align to TRBD1. J was trimmed by 3 bases and V by 4 bases; bases with no gene match: 8. Germline lookup yields CDR1 MGHDK and CDR2 SYGVNS. The CDR3 is 15 residues long. CDR3 residues: CASSGRDRVYTEAFF. CDR3 DNA: TGTGCCAGCAGTGGCCGGGACAGAGTATACACTGAAGCTTTCTTT.

The chain combines TRBV29-1 with TRBJ2-3; D gene uncertain. The CDR3 spans 13 residues. CDR1 is SQVTM, CDR2 ANQGSEA, per germline. V was trimmed by 4 bases and J by 1 base, leaving 9 bases between them. The CDR3 here is CSVAVPGTDTQYF. CDR3 nucleotide sequence: TGCAGCGTTGCCGTTCCAGGCACAGATACGCAGTATTTT.

The chain combines TRBV4-3 with TRBJ1-2, with unresolved D. The length of the CDR3 is 15 residues. V was shortened by 5 bases and J by 0 bases, with 13 bases between the two germline ends. In germline, CDR1 is LGHNA, CDR2 YSLEER. The CDR3 DNA sequence: TGCGCCAGCAGCTCAACGAGACATTCTAACTATGGCTACACCTTC. Residues: CASSSTRHSNYGYTF.

This clone was detected only a few times. The rearrangement joins TRBV29-1 to TRBJ1-2; 7 bases align to TRBD1. This CDR3 has 12 residues. V lost 6 bases and J lost 0; bases outside the gene matches: 1. Germline lookup yields CDR1 SQVTM and CDR2 ANQGSEA. CDR3 protein: CSVGQANYGYTF. The CDR3 DNA follows: TGCAGCGTAGGACAGGCTAACTATGGCTACACCTTC.

The V and J genes are TRBV29-1 and TRBJ2-3, with 8 bases fitting TRBD2. Germline CDR1 and CDR2: SQVTM and ANQGSEA. The V segment lost 7 bases and the J segment 0 bases; nucleotides outside the gene matches: 9. The length of the CDR3 is 15 residues. The CDR3 reads CSGTGSGGSTDTQYF. The DNA for the CDR3 is TGCAGCGGGACGGGGAGCGGGGGCAGCACAGATACGCAGTATTTT.

The chain employs TRBV5-1 and TRBJ1-2; 7 bases are shared with TRBD1. V was pared by 5 bases and J by 8 bases, with 6 bases of the junction left unmatched. The germline V gene has CDR1 SGHRS and CDR2 YFSETQ. CDR3 length: 12 amino acids. This CDR3 is CASRGDRAGYTF. The CDR3 region has the DNA TGCGCCAGCAGGGGAGACAGGGCCGGCTACACCTTC.

This clone was observed a handful of times. The V and J genes are TRBV7-2 and TRBJ2-7; 9 bases are a match to TRBD1. This CDR3 region has 15 residues. Germline-derived CDR1 and CDR2 are SGHTA and FQGNSA. With V trimmed by 5 bases and J by 5 bases, 10 bases remained unmatched. CDR3 region: CASSPRGTGYDEQYF. CDR3 DNA sequence: TGTGCCAGCAGCCCCAGGGGGACAGGGTATGACGAGCAGTACTTC. The full variable domain, with the rest looked up from reference TRBV7-2 and TRBJ2-7, is GAGVSQSPSNKVTEKGKDVELRCDPISGHTALYWYRQSLGQGLEFLIYFQGNSAPDKSGLPSDRFSAERTGGSVSTLTIQRTQQEDSAVYLCASSPRGTGYDEQYFGPGTRLTVT.

The chain carries TRBV30 and TRBJ2-4, with D uncertain. This CDR3 is 13 amino acids long. Germline CDR1 reads GTSNPN; CDR2 reads SVGIG (reference sequence). V was trimmed by 5 bases and J by 3 bases, leaving 11 bases between them. Here the CDR3 reads CAWENGRKNIQYF. The CDR3 DNA reads TGTGCCTGGGAAAATGGGCGCAAAAACATTCAGTACTTC.

This clone was observed a single time. V is TRBV30 and J is TRBJ2-1; tentative D call: TRBD1 (7 bases). There are 17 residues in the CDR3. Trimming pared 2 bases from V and 4 bases from J, leaving 21 bases between. Germline V CDR1 and CDR2: GTSNPN, SVGIG (reference sequence). The CDR3 DNA reads as TGTGCCTGGAGTTTCCTGACAGGAGGGGGCGCTTACAATGAGCAGTTCTTC. This gives the protein CAWSFLTGGGAYNEQFF.

The rearrangement links TRBV4-1 to TRBJ1-6; D not certain. CDR3 length: 17 amino acids. V shed 0 bases and J shed 9 bases, with 18 bases lying between them. Per germline, CDR1 MGHRA and CDR2 YSYEKL. CDR3 in amino acids: CASSQDSRGPGRSPLHF. Here the CDR3 DNA reads TGCGCCAGCAGCCAAGATTCTCGAGGCCCAGGACGTTCACCCCTCCACTTT.

The CDR3, as DNA: TGTGCCGGGGACGCTTCAACTGAAGCTTTCTTT. The encoded protein is CAGDASTEAFF. V usage is TRBV30 and J usage is TRBJ1-1; weak D call: TRBD1 (5 bases). The CDR3 contains 11 residues. Looked up from germline, CDR1 is GTSNPN and CDR2 is SVGIG (reference sequence). V lost 8 bases and J lost 5, with 12 bases in between. Drawing the rest from reference TRBV30 and TRBJ1-1, the complete variable domain is SQTIHQWPATLVQPVGSPLSLECTVEGTSNPNLYWYRQAAGRGLQLLFYSVGIGQISSEVPQNLSASRPQDRQFILSSKKLLLSDSGFYLCAGDASTEAFFGQGTRLTVV.

This clone was picked up a small number of times. This chain links TRBV2 with TRBJ2-1, with TRBD2 identical over 10 bases. Germline trimming cut 7 bases from V and 3 bases from J; bases unmatched to any gene: 6. The germline V gene has CDR1 SNHLY and CDR2 FYNNEI. There are 15 residues in the CDR3. In DNA, the CDR3 is TGTGCCAGCACCCCTAGCGGGAGTATCTACAATGAGCAGTTCTTC. It is translated as CASTPSGSIYNEQFF.